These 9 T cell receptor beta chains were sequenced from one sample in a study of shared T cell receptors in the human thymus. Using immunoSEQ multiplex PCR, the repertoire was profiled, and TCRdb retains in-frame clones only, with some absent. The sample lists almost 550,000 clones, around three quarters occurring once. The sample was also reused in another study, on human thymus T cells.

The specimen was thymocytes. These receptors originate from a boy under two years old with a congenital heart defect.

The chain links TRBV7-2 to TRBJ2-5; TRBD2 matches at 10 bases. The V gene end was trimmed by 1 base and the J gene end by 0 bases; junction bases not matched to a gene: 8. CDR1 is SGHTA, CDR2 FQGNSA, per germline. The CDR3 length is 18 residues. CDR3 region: CASSLGCSTSGHQETQYF. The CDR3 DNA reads TGTGCCAGCAGCTTAGGGTGCTCGACTAGCGGGCACCAAGAGACCCAGTACTTC. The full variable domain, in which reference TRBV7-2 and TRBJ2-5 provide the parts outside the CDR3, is GAGVSQSPSNKVTEKGKDVELRCDPISGHTALYWYRQSLGQGLEFLIYFQGNSAPDKSGLPSDRFSAERTGGSVSTLTIQRTQQEDSAVYLCASSLGCSTSGHQETQYFGPGTRLLVL.

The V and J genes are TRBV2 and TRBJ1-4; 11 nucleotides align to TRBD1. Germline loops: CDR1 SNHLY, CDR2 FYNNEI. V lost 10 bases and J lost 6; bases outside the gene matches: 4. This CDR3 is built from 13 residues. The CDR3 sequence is CAIPGQGDEKLFF. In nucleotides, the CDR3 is TGTGCCATACCGGGACAGGGGGATGAAAAACTGTTTTTT.

CDR3 sequence (DNA): TGTGCCAGCAGGAGGACAGGGGAGGGACTAGCGGTGAACACCGGGGAGCTGTTTTTT. Translation gives CASRRTGEGLAVNTGELFF. V usage is TRBV27 and J usage is TRBJ2-2, with TRBD2 identical over 11 bases. Per the germline V gene, CDR1 is MNHEY and CDR2 is SMNVEV (reference sequence). The V and J ends lost 6 bases and 1 base, in that order; junction bases with no gene match: 13. The CDR3 contains 19 residues.

CDR3 coding DNA: TGTGCCTGGAGGAGGGTTTTGAGCACAGATACGCAGTATTTT. Translation gives CAWRRVLSTDTQYF. V and J are TRBV30 and TRBJ2-3, with a possible D match to TRBD2 (5 bases). Trimming removed 3 bases at V and 0 bases at J, with 10 bases between. The V gene's germline CDR1 is GTSNPN and CDR2 SVGIG (reference sequence). The CDR3 length is 14 residues.

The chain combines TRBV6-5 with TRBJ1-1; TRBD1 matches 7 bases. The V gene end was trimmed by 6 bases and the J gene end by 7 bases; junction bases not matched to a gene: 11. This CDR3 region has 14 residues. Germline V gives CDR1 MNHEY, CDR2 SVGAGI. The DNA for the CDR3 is TGTGCCAGCAGACCCCTTGACAGGGTAGGTGAAGCTTTCTTT. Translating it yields CASRPLDRVGEAFF.

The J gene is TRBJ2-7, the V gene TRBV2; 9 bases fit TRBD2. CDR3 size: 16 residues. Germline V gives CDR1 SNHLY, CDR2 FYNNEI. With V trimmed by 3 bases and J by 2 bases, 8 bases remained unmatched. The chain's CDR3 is CASSEAGGVGPYEQYF. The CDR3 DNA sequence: TGTGCCAGCAGTGAGGCGGGAGGGGTCGGTCCCTACGAGCAGTACTTC.

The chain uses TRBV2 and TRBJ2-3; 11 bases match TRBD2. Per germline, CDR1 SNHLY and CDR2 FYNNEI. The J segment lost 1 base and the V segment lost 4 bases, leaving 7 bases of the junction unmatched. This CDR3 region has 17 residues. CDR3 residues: CASSVARLAGRTDTQYF. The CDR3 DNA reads TGTGCCAGCAGTGTAGCTAGACTAGCGGGGCGCACAGATACGCAGTATTTT.

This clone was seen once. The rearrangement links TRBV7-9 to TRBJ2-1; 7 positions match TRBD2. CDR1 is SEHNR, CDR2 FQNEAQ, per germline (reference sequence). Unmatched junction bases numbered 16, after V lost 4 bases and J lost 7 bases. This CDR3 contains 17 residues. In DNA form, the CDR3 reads TGTGCCAGCAGCTCCATTTGGCGGGAGTGGTCGTGGAATGAGCAGTTCTTC. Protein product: CASSSIWREWSWNEQFF.

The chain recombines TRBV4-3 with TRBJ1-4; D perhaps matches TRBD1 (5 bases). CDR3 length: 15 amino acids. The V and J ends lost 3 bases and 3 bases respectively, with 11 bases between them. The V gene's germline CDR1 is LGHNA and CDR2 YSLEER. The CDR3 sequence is CASSHLRGSNEKLFF. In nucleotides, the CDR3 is TGCGCCAGCAGCCACCTGCGGGGCTCTAATGAAAAACTGTTTTTT.